These 31 T cell receptor beta chains were sequenced from one sample in a study of CD8+CD57+ T cells in acquired aplastic anemia. Investigators profiled TCR beta VDJ and CDR3 from genomic DNA template. MiXCR was run by TCRdb on the reads, yielding one entry per CDR3 protein. The sample yields some 44,000 distinct CDR3 sequences, 55% to 80% seen once. The sample consisted of sorted CD4+, CD8+, or CD8+CD57+ T cells (not recorded which) from PBMCs. Receptors originate from a human donor in good health, serving as a control.

This chain joins TRBV30 and TRBJ2-5; the D is unclear. From germline, CDR1 is GTSNPN and CDR2 SVGIG (reference sequence). This CDR3 is 11 amino acids long. Trimming left V 0 bases short and J 4 bases short, with 3 bases between. CDR3 sequence (DNA): TGTGCCTGGAGTGTGGGAGAGACCCAGTACTTC. This codes for CAWSVGETQYF.

This clonotype turned up a few times. The chain couples TRBV9 to TRBJ1-2; 8 bases are a match to TRBD1. The CDR3 consists of 13 residues. Losses at the gene ends were 6 bases for V and 2 bases for J; bases not matched to a gene: 3. Germline V gene data show CDR1 as SGDLS and CDR2 as YYNGEE. CDR3 residues: CASTGTGNYGYTF. In DNA form, the CDR3 reads TGTGCCAGCACCGGGACAGGCAACTATGGCTACACCTTC.

This chain uses TRBV19 with TRBJ1-1; D is unresolved. Trimming took off 7 bases at V and 5 bases at J, with 14 bases between the two ends. Germline CDR1 and CDR2: LNHDA and SQIVND (reference sequence). This CDR3 is built from 13 residues. The CDR3 region is CASIAGPGTEAFF. The DNA for the CDR3 is TGTGCCAGTATTGCAGGACCGGGTACTGAAGCTTTCTTT.

This rearrangement joins TRBV19 to TRBJ1-1, with D uncertain. Trimming took 6 bases from V and 3 from J, leaving 11 bases between them. CDR1 LNHDA and CDR2 SQIVND come from the germline V gene (reference sequence). CDR3 size: 13 residues. As DNA, the CDR3 is TGTGCCAGTAGAGATGTATCGGACACTGAAGCTTTCTTT. This sequence encodes CASRDVSDTEAFF.

In this sample, this clonotype turned up once. The V and J genes are TRBV20-1 and TRBJ2-5; no clear D. The germline CDR1 and CDR2 sequences are DFQATT and SNEGSKA (reference sequence). The CDR3 has 15 residues. V dropped 0 bases and J dropped 1 base, with 12 bases sitting between them. CDR3 bases: TGCAGTGCTAGAGATTCTTTTGGCAGCCAAGAGACCCAGTACTTC. As protein: CSARDSFGSQETQYF.

The chain links TRBV29-1 to TRBJ1-1; D is unclear. The germline gives CDR1 SQVTM, CDR2 ANQGSEA. The germline V and J ends were trimmed by 6 bases and 6 bases, with 8 bases remaining between them. The CDR3 extends over 10 amino acids. The CDR3: CSVSGPEAFF. The DNA of the CDR3 is TGCAGCGTCTCGGGTCCTGAAGCTTTCTTT. Drawing the rest from reference TRBV29-1 and TRBJ1-1, the complete variable domain is SAVISQKPSRDICQRGTSLTIQCQVDSQVTMMFWYRQQPGQSLTLIATANQGSEATYESGFVIDKFPISRPNLTFSTLTVSNMSPEDSSIYLCSVSGPEAFFGQGTRLTVV.

This sequence joins TRBV7-8 and TRBJ2-7, with D perhaps matching TRBD1 (5 bases). This CDR3 has 14 residues. Germline-derived CDR1 and CDR2 are SGHVS and FQNEAQ. The V end lost 0 bases, the J end lost 4 bases, and 10 bases lay between the germline ends. CDR3: CASSLAPGWYEQYF. The CDR3, as DNA: TGTGCCAGCAGCTTAGCGCCAGGGTGGTACGAGCAGTACTTC.

The CDR3 DNA sequence: TGTGCCATCACCGCAGATCCGATCACCGGGGAGCTGTTTTTT. Its protein product is CAITADPITGELFF. The chain uses TRBV10-3 and TRBJ2-2; D gene unclear. CDR1 is ENHRY, CDR2 SYGVKD, per germline. Deletions cut 7 bases from V and 4 bases from J, with 13 bases between. The CDR3 consists of 14 residues.

The rearrangement links TRBV7-7 to TRBJ2-5; possibly TRBD1 or TRBD2 for D (5 bases each). The CDR3 has 13 residues. Germline V lookup: CDR1 SSHAT, CDR2 FNYEAQ (reference sequence). The V end was cut by 4 bases, the J end by 5 bases, with 11 bases between. The CDR3, as DNA: TGTGCCAGCAGCTCGGGACCCTTGGAGACCCAGTACTTC. Translated, it gives CASSSGPLETQYF.

This clonotype appeared a single time. J is TRBJ1-5 and V is TRBV4-3, with TRBD1 as a possible D gene (6 bases). Per germline, CDR1 LGHNA and CDR2 YSLEER. V lost 0 bases and J lost 6, with 12 bases in between. The CDR3 length is 15 residues. CDR3 loop: CASSQETGLGQPQHF. DNA of the CDR3: TGCGCCAGCAGCCAAGAGACAGGTCTGGGTCAGCCCCAGCATTTT.

This clonotype rates as medium-sized (0.01 to 0.1%). The chain couples TRBV29-1 to TRBJ2-5; 9 nucleotides match TRBD1. The length of the CDR3 is 15 residues. Trimming took 2 bases from V and 3 from J; bases not matched to a gene: 7. The germline V gene encodes CDR1 SQVTM and CDR2 ANQGSEA. The CDR3 DNA reads as TGCAGCGTTGAAACGGGACAGGGATTAAAAGAGACCCAGTACTTC. Amino acids: CSVETGQGLKETQYF.

This chain uses TRBV15 with TRBJ2-7, with D possibly matching TRBD1 (6 bases). CDR1 LNHNV and CDR2 YYDKDF come from the germline V gene (reference sequence). This CDR3 has 15 amino acids. V was pared by 1 base and J by 3 bases, with 13 bases between. This CDR3 reads CATSRAPTGRYEQYF. CDR3 coding DNA: TGTGCCACCAGCAGAGCCCCGACAGGACGCTACGAGCAGTACTTC.

This rearrangement joins TRBV5-5 to TRBJ2-7, with 9 nucleotides matching TRBD1. Germline V gene lookup returns CDR1 SGHKS and CDR2 YYEKEE (reference sequence). The V gene end was trimmed by 5 bases and the J gene end by 7 bases; junction bases not matched to a gene: 10. The CDR3 has 14 amino acids. In nucleotides, the CDR3 is TGTGCCAGCAGTCCCGGGACAGGGTACGTTGAGCAGTACTTC. This codes for CASSPGTGYVEQYF.

The V gene is TRBV15, the J gene TRBJ2-5; D could derive from TRBD1 or TRBD2 (6 bases each). The germline CDR1 and CDR2 sequences are LNHNV and YYDKDF (reference sequence). The CDR3 sequence is 16 residues long. Trimming stripped 1 base from V and 0 bases from J, with 12 bases between. In DNA, the CDR3 is TGTGCCACCAGCAGAGGACGGGGGCTGGACCAAGAGACCCAGTACTTC. Translating it yields CATSRGRGLDQETQYF.

The rearrangement uses TRBV6-5 and TRBJ2-7, with D perhaps TRBD2 (5 bases). Germline lookup yields CDR1 MNHEY and CDR2 SVGAGI. This CDR3 has 12 residues. With 0 bases removed from V and 5 bases from J, the gap between germline ends came to 5 bases. The CDR3 reads CASSYSGDEQYF. The CDR3 DNA reads TGTGCCAGCAGTTACTCGGGAGACGAGCAGTACTTC.

V is TRBV10-3 and J is TRBJ1-1; D not certain. Germline loops: CDR1 ENHRY, CDR2 SYGVKD. This CDR3 spans 13 amino acids. Trimming left V 3 bases short and J 1 base short, with 6 bases between. The CDR3 loop reads CAISDNRNTEAFF. The CDR3 DNA follows: TGTGCCATCAGTGATAATAGGAACACTGAAGCTTTCTTT.

This clonotype was detected only once. This chain links TRBV25-1 with TRBJ1-2; D remains ambiguous. Germline CDR1 reads MGHDK; CDR2 reads SYGVNS. Trimming left V 3 bases short and J 5 bases short, with 16 bases between. This CDR3 is built from 15 residues. CDR3 in DNA: TGTGCCAGCAGTGATACTACCAGACCTCTATATGGCTACACCTTC. Translation: CASSDTTRPLYGYTF.

V and J are TRBV15 and TRBJ2-7; D unclear. Trimming left V 0 bases short and J 5 bases short, with 11 bases between. The V gene's germline CDR1 is LNHNV and CDR2 YYDKDF (reference sequence). The CDR3 has 14 residues. The chain's CDR3 is CATSRDSEQDEQYF. CDR3 nucleotide sequence: TGTGCCACCAGCAGAGATTCTGAGCAAGACGAGCAGTACTTC.

The CDR3 DNA reads as TGTGCCATCAGTGTGGACGGGGAGACTGGAAACACCTTC. This gives the protein CAISVDGETGNTF. The V call is TRBV10-3, the J call TRBJ1-2, with D unresolved. The CDR3 sequence is 13 residues long. Trimming left V 4 bases short and J 12 bases short, with 18 bases between. Per the germline V gene, CDR1 is ENHRY and CDR2 is SYGVKD.

This clonotype is labeled as medium-sized. The chain has TRBV29-1 and TRBJ1-1, with a possible D match to TRBD1 (5 bases). The length of the CDR3 is 13 residues. V was clipped by 0 bases and J by 7 bases, with 12 bases between them. The germline V gene encodes CDR1 SQVTM and CDR2 ANQGSEA. The CDR3 nucleotides are TGCAGCGTTGAAGATCAGGGCCGGGGTGAAGCTTTCTTT. Residues: CSVEDQGRGEAFF.

This clonotype is deemed medium-sized. The chain is built from TRBV19 and TRBJ2-3, with a weak D call TRBD2 (6 bases). V shed 2 bases and J shed 6 bases, with 9 bases lying between them. Germline V gene lookup returns CDR1 LNHDA and CDR2 SQIVND (reference sequence). The CDR3 is made up of 13 amino acids. The CDR3 loop is CASSILSGDTQYF. CDR3 sequence (DNA): TGTGCCAGTAGTATACTCAGCGGGGATACGCAGTATTTT.

The chain joins TRBV19 to TRBJ1-1; 7 positions match TRBD1. The V and J ends lost 5 bases and 8 bases, in that order; junction bases with no gene match: 8. The germline V gene encodes CDR1 LNHDA and CDR2 SQIVND (reference sequence). CDR3 length: 13 residues. The CDR3 DNA is TGTGCCAGTAGTTCCCGGGACAGAGAGGAAGCTTTCTTT. It is translated as CASSSRDREEAFF.

This chain connects TRBV10-2 to TRBJ2-5; a possible D gene is TRBD2 (5 bases). The V gene's germline CDR1 is WSHSY and CDR2 SAAADI. V was trimmed by 3 bases and J by 2 bases, leaving 10 bases between them. The CDR3 runs to 14 residues. In nucleotides, the CDR3 is TGCGCCAGCAGTGACTTAGCGTTTCAAGAGACCCAGTACTTC. Amino acid sequence: CASSDLAFQETQYF.

The sample holds many counts of this clonotype. The chain is built from TRBV12-3 or TRBV12-4 and TRBJ1-2; the D is unclear. The CDR3 is 14 residues long. V was shortened by 3 bases and J by 5 bases, with 13 bases between the two germline ends. CDR3 residues: CASSFEAALYGYTF. The CDR3 nucleotides are TGTGCCAGCAGTTTCGAGGCAGCCCTTTATGGCTACACCTTC.

The chain has TRBV7-2 and TRBJ2-7; no clear D gene. From germline, CDR1 is SGHTA and CDR2 FQGNSA. The length of the CDR3 is 15 residues. Trimming removed 2 bases from V and 4 bases from J, with 15 bases in between. Written as DNA, the CDR3 is TGTGCCAGCAGCTTATCGAACCGGCGCCCGTACGAGCAGTACTTC. Translation gives CASSLSNRRPYEQYF.

This rearrangement joins TRBV12-3 or TRBV12-4 to TRBJ1-2; possible D gene TRBD1, 5 bases. The CDR3 is 13 residues long. Deletions cut 1 base from V and 8 bases from J, with 11 bases between. The CDR3 loop is CASSLGGRWGYTF. In DNA, the CDR3 is TGTGCCAGCAGTTTAGGGGGGAGGTGGGGCTACACCTTC.

As to this clonotype: One end of the junction varies from germline; a read error may be responsible. V usage is TRBV11-2 and J usage is TRBJ2-3; D may be TRBD2 (6 bases). The CDR3 length is 15 residues. Germline V gene lookup returns CDR1 SGHAT and CDR2 FQNNGV. The CDR3 DNA reads as TGTGCCAGCAGCTCGATTGAGACTAGTTTAGATACGCAGTGTTTT. It codes for CASSSIETSLDTQCF.

The chain recombines TRBV25-1 with TRBJ2-7; no reliable D call. The V end was cut by 4 bases, the J end by 3 bases, with 7 bases between. The CDR3 consists of 12 residues. CDR1 MGHDK and CDR2 SYGVNS come from the germline V gene. DNA of the CDR3: TGTGCCAGCAGTGCCTGGGACTACGAGCAGTACTTC. It translates to CASSAWDYEQYF.

The chain uses TRBV4-1 and TRBJ2-5; a weak D match, TRBD2 (5 bases). Germline-derived CDR1 and CDR2 are MGHRA and YSYEKL. V lost 2 bases, J lost 2 bases, and 18 bases lay in between. The CDR3 has 17 residues. The CDR3 protein is CASSQFKLGVEQETQYF. The CDR3 DNA reads as TGCGCCAGCAGCCAATTCAAATTGGGAGTGGAACAAGAGACCCAGTACTTC.

The chain joins TRBV7-2 to TRBJ2-5, with 7 nucleotides matching TRBD2. CDR3 size: 14 residues. V lost 3 bases, J lost 2 bases, and 3 bases stayed unmatched. CDR1 SGHTA and CDR2 FQGNSA come from the germline V gene. CDR3 nucleotides: TGTGCCAGCAGCTTGTTGGGGGGGCAAGAGACCCAGTACTTC. This codes for CASSLLGGQETQYF.

The chain joins TRBV20-1 to TRBJ2-5; D gene uncertain. V lost 0 bases, J lost 1 base, and 9 bases lay in between. From germline, CDR1 is DFQATT and CDR2 SNEGSKA (reference sequence). The CDR3 is 14 residues long. The DNA of the CDR3 is TGCAGTGCTAGAGACACGGTGGTCCAAGAGACCCAGTACTTC. Amino acids: CSARDTVVQETQYF.